This passage covers 15 T cell receptor beta chains from one sample sequenced in a study of human T cells and chemical hapten exposure. Each CDR3 protein is one row after TCRdb ran MiXCR on the RACE reads. The sample includes about 98,000 distinct CDR3 sequences, 11% seen only once; the top ten take approximately 3.1%. The time point: pre-sensitization, week 0. The treatment was: therapeutic diphenylcyclopropenone sensitization with weekly scalp DPC. Sequenced here: whole blood, sampled in connection with sensitization to the hapten diphenylcyclopropenone (DPC). These receptors all stem from a woman aged 55-70 years with alopecia areata. Some clones in this sample may be carry-over from other donors' samples.

The V call is TRBV20-1, the J call TRBJ2-3, with D hard to call. V was trimmed by 3 bases and J by 0 bases, leaving 16 bases between them. Germline lookup yields CDR1 DFQATT and CDR2 SNEGSKA (reference sequence). The CDR3 consists of 16 residues. The chain's CDR3 is CSASLSRSISTDTQYF. The CDR3 DNA reads as TGCAGTGCTAGCCTTTCACGGAGCATCAGCACAGATACGCAGTATTTT.

This clonotype occurred many times. This chain connects TRBV2 to TRBJ1-1, with a tentative D call TRBD1 (5 bases). The CDR3 is 14 residues long. Germline V gene lookup returns CDR1 SNHLY and CDR2 FYNNEI. Trimming removed 6 bases from V and 3 bases from J, with 14 bases in between. CDR3 sequence reads: CASSADVRDTEAFF. The DNA for the CDR3 is TGTGCCAGCAGCGCTGATGTCAGGGACACTGAAGCTTTCTTT. Supplemented by reference TRBV2 and TRBJ1-1, the full variable domain reads EPEVTQTPSHQVTQMGQEVILRCVPISNHLYFYWYRQILGQKVEFLVSFYNNEISEKSEIFDDQFSVERPDGSNFTLKIRSTKLEDSAMYFCASSADVRDTEAFFGQGTRLTVV.

This clonotype has only a few counts. The chain is built from TRBV12-3 or TRBV12-4 and TRBJ1-6, with D hard to call. Trimming cost V 3 bases and J 2 bases, with 11 bases left between them. This CDR3 is 16 amino acids long. CDR3 DNA: TGTGCCAGCAGTTTGGGCAGACATCCCTATAATTCACCCCTCCACTTT. It yields the protein CASSLGRHPYNSPLHF.

This clonotype was counted a few times. The chain recombines TRBV9 with TRBJ1-1, with TRBD1 matching 10 bases. Germline values: CDR1 SGDLS, CDR2 YYNGEE. The CDR3 totals 16 residues. V shed 5 bases and J 5 bases; nucleotides not matched to a gene: 12. The CDR3 sequence is CASSGRQGAPGTEAFF. The CDR3 bases are TGTGCCAGCAGTGGCAGACAGGGGGCGCCGGGGACTGAAGCTTTCTTT.

This clonotype was detected ten times or more. V usage is TRBV6-6 and J usage is TRBJ2-5; D is possibly TRBD2 (7 bases). The CDR3 consists of 15 residues. Germline V lookup: CDR1 MNHNY, CDR2 SVGAGI (reference sequence). Trimming removed 7 bases from V and 4 bases from J, with 19 bases in between. The CDR3 region has the DNA TGTGCCAGCATCAACGTGGGGGGGCTAGCAGAGACCCAGTACTTC. As protein: CASINVGGLAETQYF.

This clonotype has a count of ten or more. The chain is built from TRBV5-1 and TRBJ2-1; TRBD2 aligns across 11 bases. J was trimmed by 8 bases and V by 4 bases; bases with no gene match: 8. This CDR3 has 15 residues. Looked up from germline, CDR1 is SGHRS and CDR2 is YFSETQ. CDR3 in amino acids: CASSPNSGGAYEQFF. CDR3 DNA: TGCGCCAGCAGCCCCAATAGCGGGGGGGCCTATGAGCAGTTCTTC.

This clonotype was found a few times. V and J are TRBV6-1 and TRBJ2-7, with D perhaps matching TRBD2 (5 bases). The CDR3 extends over 13 amino acids. Germline V gene lookup returns CDR1 MNHNS and CDR2 SASEGT. With 4 bases removed from V and 1 base from J, the gap between germline ends came to 8 bases. CDR3 region: CASSGGISYEQYF. Written as DNA, the CDR3 is TGTGCCAGCAGTGGAGGGATATCCTACGAGCAGTACTTC.

There are many counts of this clonotype. The chain combines TRBV11-2 with TRBJ1-1; TRBD1 might be the D (6 bases). Trimming stripped 8 bases from V and 0 bases from J, with 10 bases between. CDR3 length: 13 amino acids. Germline V gene lookup returns CDR1 SGHAT and CDR2 FQNNGV. The DNA for the CDR3 is TGTGCCAGCTCCGGACAGCTGAACACTGAAGCTTTCTTT. Protein product: CASSGQLNTEAFF.

This sequence joins TRBV7-3 and TRBJ1-2; D perhaps matches TRBD1 (6 bases). V gave up 5 bases and J gave up 3 bases, with 19 bases separating them. This CDR3 is built from 16 residues. Germline assignment: CDR1 SGHTA and CDR2 FQGTGA. The CDR3 DNA is TGTGCCAGCAGCCCAACGCCGTCAGGACAGTACTATGGCTACACCTTC. This codes for CASSPTPSGQYYGYTF.

The chain couples TRBV10-3 to TRBJ1-1, with 8 bases lining up with TRBD1. There are 14 residues in the CDR3. The germline gives CDR1 ENHRY, CDR2 SYGVKD. V dropped 2 bases and J dropped 5; count of bases not matched to a gene: 4. The CDR3 region is CAISEGQGKTEAFF. In nucleotides, the CDR3 is TGTGCCATCAGTGAGGGACAGGGTAAAACTGAAGCTTTCTTT.

This clonotype was seen repeatedly, ten times or more. V usage is TRBV27 and J usage is TRBJ2-3; TRBD2 matches 11 bases. Trimming removed 3 bases from V and 2 bases from J; junction bases left unmatched: 7. Germline V gene data show CDR1 as MNHEY and CDR2 as SMNVEV (reference sequence). The CDR3 covers 17 residues. The CDR3 sequence: CASSLAASGGLTDTQYF. The DNA for the CDR3 is TGTGCCAGCAGTTTGGCTGCTAGCGGGGGGCTCACAGATACGCAGTATTTT.

This clonotype has ten or more counts. This chain connects TRBV7-9 to TRBJ1-6, with 7 positions matching TRBD1. Germline V CDR1 and CDR2: SEHNR, FQNEAQ (reference sequence). The V segment lost 4 bases and the J segment 0 bases; nucleotides outside the gene matches: 12. The CDR3 has 19 amino acids. Here the CDR3 reads CASSSVSGTALSYNSPLHF. CDR3 nucleotides: TGTGCCAGCAGCTCTGTTTCAGGGACAGCGCTCTCCTATAATTCACCCCTCCACTTT. Together with reference TRBV7-9 and TRBJ1-6, the CDR3 gives the full variable domain: DTGVSQNPRHKITKRGQNVTFRCDPISEHNRLYWYRQTLGQGPEFLTYFQNEAQLEKSRLLSDRFSAERPKGSFSTLEIQRTEQGDSAMYLCASSSVSGTALSYNSPLHFGNGTRLTVT.

The sample holds a few counts of this clonotype. J is TRBJ2-2 and V is TRBV7-9, with TRBD2 as a possible D gene (5 bases). Trimming removed 2 bases from V and 2 bases from J, with 6 bases in between. The CDR3 is 14 amino acids. Germline values: CDR1 SEHNR, CDR2 FQNEAQ (reference sequence). This chain's CDR3 is CASSLSGNTGELFF. CDR3 in DNA: TGTGCCAGCAGCTTATCGGGAAACACCGGGGAGCTGTTTTTT. Together with reference TRBV7-9 and TRBJ2-2, the CDR3 gives the full variable domain: DTGVSQNPRHKITKRGQNVTFRCDPISEHNRLYWYRQTLGQGPEFLTYFQNEAQLEKSRLLSDRFSAERPKGSFSTLEIQRTEQGDSAMYLCASSLSGNTGELFFGEGSRLTVL.

The table lists this clonotype with many counts. The chain uses TRBV10-2 and TRBJ1-5; D may be TRBD1 (5 bases). The CDR3 is made up of 16 amino acids. The germline V gene has CDR1 WSHSY and CDR2 SAAADI. Between the trimmed V and J ends, which lost 5 bases and 2 bases, there was a span of 16 bases. The chain's CDR3 is CASSSLDSMGNQPQHF. The CDR3 DNA reads TGCGCCAGCAGTTCCCTAGACAGTATGGGCAATCAGCCCCAGCATTTT.

This clonotype was counted only a few times. V gene TRBV5-1 combines with J gene TRBJ2-7; TRBD2 matches at 11 bases. Germline V gene data show CDR1 as SGHRS and CDR2 as YFSETQ. V lost 4 bases and J lost 2; bases outside the gene matches: 5. The CDR3 is 15 amino acids. The CDR3 reads CASSTTSGDTYEQYF. CDR3 nucleotide sequence: TGCGCCAGCAGCACGACTAGCGGGGACACCTACGAGCAGTACTTC.